This T cell receptor (beta chain) was found in a study of regulatory T cells in long-lasting Graves disease. Combining iRepertoire HTBI primers with Arm-PCR of CDR3 regions, the authors built TCR beta libraries. In the original workflow: Identified segments across samples numbered under 80 TRBV and over eleven TRBJ. Each CDR3 protein gets one entry after TCRdb re-called the multiplex PCR reads with MiXCR. TCRdb, not the original authors, processed these V and J calls. The top ten clones hold over 15% of a sample with some 400,000 distinct CDR3 sequences, about 15% of them seen once. To note about this clonotype: This may arise from a read error, as a much more abundant clone is one base away.

Germline CDR1 reads MNHNS; CDR2 reads SASEGT. This CDR3 spans 15 amino acids. Time point here: newly diagnosed GD, antithyroid drugs for less than 3 months. From PBMCs, RNA was extracted and then used to make the TCR library. Diagnosis followed American Thyroid Association guidelines for Graves' disease. These data are also associated with another study on T cells in Graves' hyperthyroidism and ophthalmopathy. That work states: The TCR CDR3 was amplified in a first-round RT-PCR using the HTBI primer set. Ophthalmopathy got predicted by the model a median approximately six months before its onset.

This specimen consisted of peripheral blood mononuclear cells (PBMCs), obtained at new diagnosis, from a patient treated with antithyroid drugs. The receptor was isolated from a woman aged 25 to 39 with Graves disease. The chain combines TRBV6-1 with TRBJ2-5, with 7 nucleotides matching TRBD2. The CDR3 loop reads CANSEWSGTGETQYF. CDR3 nucleotide sequence: TGTGCCAACAGTGAATGGAGCGGGACGGGAGAGACCCAGTACTTC.